The present entry profiles one T cell receptor beta chain with its context. These data originate in a study of blood T cell repertoires in COVID-19. About the study: Acute-phase and convalescent COVID-19 samples originated in the United States, Italy and Spain. In each case, the material was cDNA or gDNA derived from T cells, B-cell-depleted T cells, or PBMCs.

Original handling: Reference gene primers were amplified, and this amplification served to estimate nucleated cell counts. Sequencing was performed with immunoSEQ multiplex PCR; in TCRdb, only in-frame clones are kept and a portion is missing. The DNA gave D and trimming, while V, J and clone size come from that table. The sample includes fewer than 250,000 clones, around 90% of them seen just once. This receptor was obtained from a man aged 60-69 years who had recovered from COVID-19. The sample was peripheral blood.

The CDR3 DNA is TGTGCCAGCAGCTTACGGGACTCCTCCACCGGGGAGCTGTTTTTT. Translation: CASSLRDSSTGELFF. The V and J genes are TRBV7-3 and TRBJ2-2; D is perhaps TRBD2 (6 bases). The germline CDR1 and CDR2 sequences are SGHTA and FQGTGA. The CDR3 loop spans 15 amino acids. V was clipped by 2 bases and J by 4 bases, with 11 bases between them.